What follows is one TCR beta chain and its context. This specimen belongs to a study of shared T cell receptors in the human thymus. V lost 2 bases and J 2 bases, leaving 14 bases between the germline ends. The germline V gene has CDR1 MNHEY and CDR2 SMNVEV (reference sequence). The CDR3 is made up of 16 amino acids. The repertoire was sequenced with immunoSEQ multiplex PCR; TCRdb's copy has only in-frame clones and lacks some. The sample shows hundreds of thousands of clones, 85% to 95% of them seen only once. This TCR derives from a human donor. The specimen was thymocytes. The gene calls are TRBV27 and TRBJ2-3, with TRBD2 as a possible D gene (6 bases). The CDR3 loop reads CASSLLPGSPTDTQYF. CDR3 sequence (DNA): TGTGCCAGCAGTTTACTCCCCGGGAGTCCCACAGATACGCAGTATTTT.